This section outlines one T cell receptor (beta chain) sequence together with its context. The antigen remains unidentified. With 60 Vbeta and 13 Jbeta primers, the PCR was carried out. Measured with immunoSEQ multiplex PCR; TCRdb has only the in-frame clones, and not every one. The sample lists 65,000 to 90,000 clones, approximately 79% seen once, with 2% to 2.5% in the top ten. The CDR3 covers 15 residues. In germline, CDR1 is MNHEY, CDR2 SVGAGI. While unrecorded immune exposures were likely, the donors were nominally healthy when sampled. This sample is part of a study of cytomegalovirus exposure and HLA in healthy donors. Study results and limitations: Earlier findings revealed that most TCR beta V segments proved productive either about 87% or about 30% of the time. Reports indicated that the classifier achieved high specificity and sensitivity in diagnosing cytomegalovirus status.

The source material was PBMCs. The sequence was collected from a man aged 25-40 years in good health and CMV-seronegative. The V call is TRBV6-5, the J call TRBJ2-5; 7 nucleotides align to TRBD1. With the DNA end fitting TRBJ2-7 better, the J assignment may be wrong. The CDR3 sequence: CASSKVGQHSYEQYF. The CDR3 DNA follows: TGTGCCAGCTCAAAGGTGGGACAGCATTCCTACGAGCAGTACTTC.